This TCR beta chain was sequenced for a study of CD8+ T cells in alopecia areata. Study-wide points: Persistence in scalp and blood during tofacitinib was observed for many expanded lesional clones.

Extracted RNA was reverse transcribed, and the resulting cDNA served as sequencing template. Measured with immunoSEQ multiplex PCR; TCRdb has only the in-frame clones, and not every one. The sample consists of around 110,000 clones, about 60% of them appearing once. Germline-derived CDR1 and CDR2 are MNHEY and SVGAGI. With 8 bases clipped from V and 7 bases from J, the junction kept 10 bases outside the gene matches. The CDR3 runs to 14 residues. About this clone: Its antigen is not identified.

Noted treatment: oral pan-JAK inhibitor, 5-10 mg twice daily. Lesional scalp tissue (obtained by punch biopsy) and peripheral blood were collected from alopecia areata patients. The J gene is TRBJ2-5, the V gene TRBV6-5, with 10 bases that match TRBD1. The sequence came from a human donor with alopecia areata. The sample was CD8+ T cells sorted from blood, taken at week 24, from a patient treated with tofacitinib. The CDR3, as DNA: TGTGCCAGCTATTCCGGGACAGGGGTAGTGACCCAGTACTTC. Translation: CASYSGTGVVTQYF.